These 15 T cell receptor beta chains originate from one sample sequenced in a study of T cell responses to AZD1222 COVID-19 vaccine. TCRdb's table, derived via immunoSEQ multiplex PCR, lists solely in-frame clones and lacks some. This sample carries around 200,000 clones, about 90% of them seen once, and the ten largest clones take approximately 0.5%. Source: peripheral blood, taken on day 0 of AZD1222 vaccination. These receptors all come from an adult in good health.

V usage is TRBV7-2 and J usage is TRBJ2-7, with unresolved D. CDR1 is SGHTA and CDR2 is FQGNSA in the germline V gene. The CDR3 extends over 13 amino acids. Between the trimmed V and J ends, which lost 5 bases and 1 base, there was a span of 9 bases. The DNA of the CDR3 is TGTGCCAGCAGCAACCTAGGTTCCTACGAGCAGTACTTC. This gives the protein CASSNLGSYEQYF.

V gene TRBV11-2 combines with J gene TRBJ2-7; 7 bases agree with TRBD1. The CDR3 contains 14 residues. CDR1 is SGHAT, CDR2 FQNNGV, per germline. The trim removed 1 base at V and 2 bases at J, leaving 2 bases unmatched. CDR3 nucleotides: TGTGCCAGCAGCTTAGGACAGGGACCCTACGAGCAGTACTTC. Its protein is CASSLGQGPYEQYF.

This chain links TRBV27 with TRBJ2-2, with TRBD1 as a possible D gene (6 bases). V was shortened by 4 bases and J by 6 bases, with 15 bases between the two germline ends. The germline V gene encodes CDR1 MNHEY and CDR2 SMNVEV (reference sequence). The CDR3 loop spans 15 amino acids. CDR3 DNA: TGTGCCAGCAGTTCTCCAGGGGACCCTCCCGGGGAGCTGTTTTTT. Protein: CASSSPGDPPGELFF.

This clone came up once. The chain joins TRBV4-2 to TRBJ1-1, with D maybe TRBD1 (5 bases). The CDR3 contains 13 residues. Germline V lookup: CDR1 LGHNA, CDR2 YNFKEQ. V gave up 0 bases and J gave up 7 bases, with 9 bases separating them. This CDR3 is CASSQESRGEAFF. The CDR3 coding sequence is TGTGCCAGCAGCCAAGAATCGAGGGGTGAAGCTTTCTTT.

V is TRBV18 and J is TRBJ1-2; 7 bases agree with TRBD1. The CDR3 is 16 residues long. Germline V lookup: CDR1 KGHSH, CDR2 LQKENI. The V gene end was trimmed by 3 bases and the J gene end by 5 bases; junction bases not matched to a gene: 12. Here the CDR3 reads CASSPDSAGQTYGYTF. The CDR3 nucleotides read TGTGCCAGCTCACCGGACAGCGCGGGACAGACATATGGCTACACCTTC.

The CDR3 DNA reads as TGTGCCAGCAGTCCTTTGGGGGCTGGGTACACAGATACGCAGTATTTT. This sequence encodes CASSPLGAGYTDTQYF. J is TRBJ2-3 and V is TRBV7-9; TRBD1 is a possible D gene (6 bases). The CDR3 has 16 residues. Trimming cost V 6 bases and J 2 bases, with 18 bases left between them. CDR1 and CDR2 (germline): SEHNR, FQNEAQ (reference sequence).

This CDR3 is CASSTGTGVGYTF. DNA of the CDR3: TGTGCCAGCAGTACCGGGACAGGGGTTGGCTACACCTTC. The chain carries TRBV12-3 or TRBV12-4 and TRBJ1-2; 10 bases line up with TRBD1. V lost 5 bases, J lost 7 bases, and 4 bases stayed unmatched. CDR3 length: 13 residues.

V is TRBV29-1 and J is TRBJ2-3; unclear D gene. The CDR3 runs to 12 residues. V lost 7 bases and J lost 4, with 12 bases in between. Germline assignment: CDR1 SQVTM and CDR2 ANQGSEA. The CDR3 nucleotides read TGCAGCGCACCAGCCGCTCCAGATACGCAGTATTTT. This sequence encodes CSAPAAPDTQYF.

V and J are TRBV7-8 and TRBJ2-5; 10 bases are shared with TRBD2. The V gene's germline CDR1 is SGHVS and CDR2 FQNEAQ. The CDR3 loop spans 16 amino acids. Trimming at V came to 6 bases and at J to 2 bases, leaving 9 bases not matched to a gene. In DNA, the CDR3 is TGTGCCAGCAGGAAGAGAACTAGCGGGACTCAAGAGACCCAGTACTTC. Amino acid sequence: CASRKRTSGTQETQYF.

This chain uses TRBV6-5 with TRBJ2-3; D gene unclear. CDR3 length: 12 amino acids. The V end was cut by 10 bases, the J end by 6 bases, with 14 bases between. From germline, CDR1 is MNHEY and CDR2 SVGAGI. The CDR3 region has the DNA TGTGCCACCCGTTACTTGGGGGATACGCAGTATTTT. This translates into CATRYLGDTQYF.

The V and J genes are TRBV28 and TRBJ1-2, with no clear D. This CDR3 region has 13 residues. Germline V gene lookup returns CDR1 MDHEN and CDR2 SYDVKM. Trimming pared 5 bases from V and 4 bases from J, leaving 11 bases between. For the CDR3, the DNA is TGTGCCAGCAGTCCCGAGACTCGCTATGGCTACACCTTC. Amino acid sequence: CASSPETRYGYTF.

This clone was seen once. This rearrangement joins TRBV19 to TRBJ1-1; tentatively, D is TRBD1 (5 bases). V lost 7 bases to trimming and J lost 1 base, with 10 bases between them. CDR3 length: 13 residues. The V gene's germline CDR1 is LNHDA and CDR2 SQIVND (reference sequence). CDR3 sequence (DNA): TGTGCCAGTACCCTACAGGCGAACACTGAAGCTTTCTTT. Translating it yields CASTLQANTEAFF.

The DNA of the CDR3 is TGTGCCAGCAGCACAGGGGGCTTGGGTGAAAAACTGTTTTTT. Translating gives CASSTGGLGEKLFF. The chain recombines TRBV27 with TRBJ1-4; 9 bases line up with TRBD1. The CDR3 contains 14 residues. Germline V lookup: CDR1 MNHEY, CDR2 SMNVEV (reference sequence). Unmatched junction bases numbered 6, after V lost 6 bases and J lost 7 bases.

The chain employs TRBV18 and TRBJ1-5, with a tentative D call TRBD1 (5 bases). V lost 1 base and J lost 4, with 14 bases in between. The germline CDR1 and CDR2 sequences are KGHSH and LQKENI. The CDR3 is 16 amino acids. CDR3 DNA: TGTGCCAGCTCACCACTGGCTCCGGGGCTAAATCAGCCCCAGCATTTT. As protein: CASSPLAPGLNQPQHF.

This clone was observed a handful of times. This sample also contains other DNA sequences that code for the same CDR3. The J gene is TRBJ2-5, the V gene TRBV6-2 or TRBV6-3, with 15 bases that match TRBD2. The germline V gene encodes CDR1 MNHEY and CDR2 SVGEGT. V lost 4 bases, J lost 5 bases, and 2 bases stayed unmatched. The CDR3 runs 15 residues. CDR3 DNA sequence: TGTGCCAGCAGTTGGACTAGCGGGGGGGCCGAGACCCAGTACTTC. This sequence encodes CASSWTSGGAETQYF.